These T cell receptor beta chains were read from a single sample in a study of T cells in Graves' hyperthyroidism and ophthalmopathy. TCRdb used MiXCR to reprocess the multiplex PCR reads, holding one entry per CDR3 protein. The table has about 600,000 distinct CDR3 sequences, around 14% seen once; the top ten hold 6.5% to 9%. Sequenced: blood. The receptors shown here come from a woman younger than 35 with Graves' ophthalmopathy. Each CDR3 is given without its conserved first and last residue. D genes are given only for firm matches.

d_call: TRBD1; cdr3_length: 12; j_call: TRBJ1-1; v_call: TRBV7-9; cdr3_aa: ASSSGTANTEAF
d_call: .; cdr3_length: 13; j_call: TRBJ1-5; v_call: TRBV6-6; cdr3_aa: ASSYSDPSNQPQH
d_call: .; cdr3_length: 10; j_call: TRBJ2-7; v_call: TRBV29-1; cdr3_aa: GALPRSYEQY
d_call: .; cdr3_length: 12; j_call: TRBJ1-6; v_call: TRBV5-1; cdr3_aa: ASSSTTGNSPLH
d_call: .; cdr3_length: 16; j_call: TRBJ2-1; v_call: TRBV7-8; cdr3_aa: ASSLEVGAWGRDNEQF
d_call: TRBD2; cdr3_length: 13; j_call: TRBJ2-5; v_call: TRBV30; cdr3_aa: AWSGTSGNQETQY
d_call: TRBD1; cdr3_length: 12; j_call: TRBJ1-1; v_call: TRBV5-1; cdr3_aa: ASSRGQGNTEAF
d_call: TRBD1; cdr3_length: 16; j_call: TRBJ1-6; v_call: TRBV6-2/TRBV6-3; cdr3_aa: ASTKGQGLLSYNSPLH
d_call: TRBD1; cdr3_length: 11; j_call: TRBJ2-7; v_call: TRBV6-2/TRBV6-3; cdr3_aa: ASRGQGSYEQY
d_call: .; cdr3_length: 12; j_call: TRBJ2-7; v_call: TRBV12-3/TRBV12-4; cdr3_aa: ASSFGVPLYEQY
d_call: .; cdr3_length: 12; j_call: TRBJ1-1; v_call: TRBV4-1; cdr3_aa: ASSQVQGGPEAF
d_call: .; cdr3_length: 12; j_call: TRBJ1-6; v_call: TRBV20-1; cdr3_aa: SARRGLYNSPLH
d_call: .; cdr3_length: 13; j_call: TRBJ1-6; v_call: TRBV27; cdr3_aa: ASSLSRAGDSPLH
d_call: TRBD1; cdr3_length: 12; j_call: TRBJ1-5; v_call: TRBV19; cdr3_aa: ASRGTGGYGPQH
d_call: .; cdr3_length: 14; j_call: TRBJ1-3; v_call: TRBV4-1; cdr3_aa: ASSQGSRGEGNTIY
d_call: .; cdr3_length: 13; j_call: TRBJ2-7; v_call: TRBV3-1; cdr3_aa: ASSAGTGLIGEQY
d_call: TRBD2; cdr3_length: 14; j_call: TRBJ2-1; v_call: TRBV20-1; cdr3_aa: SATNPRLAGYNEQF
d_call: .; cdr3_length: 13; j_call: TRBJ2-1; v_call: TRBV12-3/TRBV12-4; cdr3_aa: ASRSRDSLYNEQF
d_call: TRBD1; cdr3_length: 10; j_call: TRBJ1-1; v_call: TRBV7-9; cdr3_aa: ASSEDRPQAF
d_call: .; cdr3_length: 15; j_call: TRBJ1-6; v_call: TRBV28; cdr3_aa: ASSPIGTQRGFSPLH
d_call: TRBD1; cdr3_length: 13; j_call: TRBJ2-1; v_call: TRBV7-9; cdr3_aa: ASSSPDRGNNEQF
d_call: TRBD2; cdr3_length: 14; j_call: TRBJ2-2; v_call: TRBV12-3/TRBV12-4; cdr3_aa: ASSEGLAGDTGELF
d_call: .; cdr3_length: 12; j_call: TRBJ2-1; v_call: TRBV28; cdr3_aa: ASSLDQGYNEQF
d_call: TRBD1; cdr3_length: 13; j_call: TRBJ2-5; v_call: TRBV20-1; cdr3_aa: SARTRQGAGETQY
d_call: .; cdr3_length: 10; j_call: TRBJ1-1; v_call: TRBV6-1; cdr3_aa: ASSEYGSEAF
d_call: .; cdr3_length: 14; j_call: TRBJ2-6; v_call: TRBV2; cdr3_aa: ASRESLGSGANVLT
d_call: TRBD2; cdr3_length: 12; j_call: TRBJ2-7; v_call: TRBV7-2; cdr3_aa: ASSLGLADYEQY
d_call: .; cdr3_length: 13; j_call: TRBJ2-1; v_call: TRBV27; cdr3_aa: ASNPVWSSYNEQF
d_call: .; cdr3_length: 14; j_call: TRBJ2-2; v_call: TRBV28; cdr3_aa: ASSLGTLPNTGELF
d_call: TRBD2; cdr3_length: 13; j_call: TRBJ2-7; v_call: TRBV20-1; cdr3_aa: SAVPGLAGLYEQY
d_call: TRBD2; cdr3_length: 14; j_call: TRBJ2-2; v_call: TRBV6-1; cdr3_aa: ASSQTSGSGTGELF
d_call: .; cdr3_length: 12; j_call: TRBJ2-3; v_call: TRBV7-2; cdr3_aa: ASSPGPSTDTQY
d_call: TRBD2; cdr3_length: 17; j_call: TRBJ2-2; v_call: TRBV5-5; cdr3_aa: ASSPGGSATSRLAGELF
d_call: TRBD1; cdr3_length: 12; j_call: TRBJ1-4; v_call: TRBV12-3/TRBV12-4; cdr3_aa: ASSFGTAGEKLF
d_call: TRBD1; cdr3_length: 11; j_call: TRBJ1-1; v_call: TRBV12-3/TRBV12-4; cdr3_aa: ASSFGDRAEAF
d_call: TRBD1; cdr3_length: 13; j_call: TRBJ2-7; v_call: TRBV7-2; cdr3_aa: ASSHRDRGPYEQY
d_call: .; cdr3_length: 13; j_call: TRBJ1-2; v_call: TRBV27; cdr3_aa: ASSVIAGAFTGYT
d_call: .; cdr3_length: 11; j_call: TRBJ2-2; v_call: TRBV7-8; cdr3_aa: ASNGADTGELF